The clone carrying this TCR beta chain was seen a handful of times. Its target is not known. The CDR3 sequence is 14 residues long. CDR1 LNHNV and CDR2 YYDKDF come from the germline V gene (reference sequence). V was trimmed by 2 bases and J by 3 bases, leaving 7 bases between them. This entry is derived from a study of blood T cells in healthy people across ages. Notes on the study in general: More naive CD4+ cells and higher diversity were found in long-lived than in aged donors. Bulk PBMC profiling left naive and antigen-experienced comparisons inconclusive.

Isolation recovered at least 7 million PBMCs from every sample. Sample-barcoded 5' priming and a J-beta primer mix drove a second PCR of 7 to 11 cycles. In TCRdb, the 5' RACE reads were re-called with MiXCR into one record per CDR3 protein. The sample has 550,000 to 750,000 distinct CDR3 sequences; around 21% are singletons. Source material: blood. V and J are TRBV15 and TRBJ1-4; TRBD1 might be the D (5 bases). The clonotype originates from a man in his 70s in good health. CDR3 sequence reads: CATSRQGPNEKLFF. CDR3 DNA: TGTGCCACCAGCAGACAGGGCCCTAATGAAAAACTGTTTTTT.